This T cell receptor (beta chain) is drawn from a study of blood T cell repertoires in COVID-19. Across the study: Samples of COVID-19 (acute and convalescent) were obtained from the United States, Italy and Spain. Sources were T cells, B-cell-depleted T cells, or PBMCs; the material itself was cDNA or gDNA.

Assay used: immunoSEQ multiplex PCR; TCRdb lists only in-frame clones, some missing. This table holds about 130,000 clones, roughly 79% found once. V shed 2 bases and J shed 0 bases, with 13 bases lying between them. Germline CDR1 MNHEY, CDR2 SVGAGI. This CDR3 comprises 16 residues. Sample: peripheral blood. This receptor was obtained from a human donor in a cohort sampled during active COVID-19. The gene calls are TRBV6-5 and TRBJ1-1, with D possibly being TRBD1 (5 bases). The CDR3, as DNA: TGTGCCAGCAGTTACCTCCGGGACTTCATGAACACTGAAGCTTTCTTT. It encodes CASSYLRDFMNTEAFF.